The clone carrying this TCR beta chain was seen once. Only in-frame clones appear in the TCRdb table, and some are missing; sequencing was by immunoSEQ multiplex PCR. The sample has 30,000 to 35,000 clones, roughly 73% seen once. The data stem from a study of T cells in tumors after PD-1 blockade. Source: PBMCs, taken after anti-PD-1 treatment. The receptor was isolated from a human donor with basal cell carcinoma.

The chain's CDR3 is CATGSGTGSGNTIYF. CDR3 coding DNA: TGTGCCACCGGGTCCGGGACAGGCTCTGGAAACACCATATATTTT. The chain links TRBV25-1 to TRBJ1-3, with 8 bases fitting TRBD1. Trimming cost V 10 bases and J 0 bases; bases outside gene matches: 8. The CDR3 totals 15 residues. Germline V gives CDR1 MGHDK, CDR2 SYGVNS.